These T cell receptor beta chains were read from a single sample in a study of T cell responses to AZD1222 COVID-19 vaccine. Produced via immunoSEQ multiplex PCR; TCRdb's table is partial and in-frame only. The repertoire holds about 110,000 clones, with over 75% as singletons. The sequenced sample was peripheral blood, obtained 28 days after the second AZD1222 dose. These receptors all come from an adult who received the AZD1222 COVID-19 vaccine. Each CDR3 is given with its conserved first and last residue. Each record gives: V gene, D gene, clone size, J gene, CDR3 protein, CDR3 DNA. The D gene is left open where the match is weak. Clone sizes are given selectively: once, few, many, or a class where the clone is expanded.

>TRBV30|.|.|TRBJ1-3
CAWSRTGPAIYF
TGTGCCTGGAGTAGGACCGGACCGGCCATATATTTT
>TRBV7-2|.|.|TRBJ1-6
CASSFTGGGSIPSPLHF
TGTGCCAGCAGCTTTACCGGCGGGGGCTCCATTCCGTCACCCCTCCACTTT
>TRBV7-3|TRBD2|once|TRBJ2-3
CASSPLPGLPTGTDTQYF
TGTGCCAGCAGCCCCCTGCCGGGACTACCAACGGGCACAGATACGCAGTATTTT
>TRBV24-1|TRBD1|.|TRBJ1-2
CATSDNRGGGYTF
TGTGCCACCAGTGATAACAGGGGAGGCGGCTACACCTTC
>TRBV29-1|TRBD1|.|TRBJ1-1
CSVQRQGAWTEAFF
TGCAGCGTTCAACGACAGGGGGCATGGACTGAAGCTTTCTTT
>TRBV9|.|once|TRBJ2-7
CASSLNPSYEQYF
TGTGCCAGCAGCTTAAACCCATCCTACGAGCAGTACTTC
>TRBV9|.|few|TRBJ1-1
CASSVGSRGTNTEAFF
TGTGCCAGCAGCGTAGGTTCCCGGGGAACGAACACTGAAGCTTTCTTT
>TRBV5-8|.|.|TRBJ1-2
CASSPRVSGHYGYTF
TGTGCCAGCAGCCCTCGGGTTTCGGGGCACTATGGCTACACCTTC
>TRBV9|.|once|TRBJ2-2
CASSRSSWSTGELFF
TGTGCCAGCAGTCGGAGTAGTTGGTCGACCGGGGAGCTGTTTTTT
>TRBV3-1/TRBV3-2|.|.|TRBJ1-6
CASSQGSGSGPLHF
TGTGCCAGCAGCCAAGGATCAGGGAGCGGTCCCCTCCACTTT
>TRBV29-1|.|.|TRBJ2-5
CSVEQQETQYF
TGCAGCGTTGAACAGCAAGAGACCCAGTACTTC
>TRBV6-4|.|once|TRBJ2-1
CASIPLSGLASYNEQFF
TGTGCCAGCATTCCTTTAAGTGGGCTAGCCTCCTACAATGAGCAGTTCTTC
>TRBV5-4|TRBD2|once|TRBJ2-7
CASRIAGGSYEQYF
TGTGCCAGCCGTATAGCGGGAGGCTCCTACGAGCAGTACTTC
>TRBV5-1|TRBD1|.|TRBJ2-7
CASSFGTGGSYEQYF
TGCGCCAGCAGCTTCGGGACAGGGGGCTCATACGAGCAGTACTTC
>TRBV18|.|.|TRBJ2-5
CASSLKETQYF
TGTGCCAGCTCATTGAAAGAGACCCAGTACTTC
>TRBV10-3|.|.|TRBJ2-2
CAISDGVNTGELFF
TGTGCCATCAGTGACGGGGTAAACACCGGGGAGCTGTTTTTT
>TRBV19|.|few|TRBJ1-2
CASTSSGGGVHGYTF
TGTGCCAGTACCTCCTCCGGAGGGGGGGTACATGGCTACACCTTC
>TRBV19|.|.|TRBJ1-5
CASSIYSPGSNQPQHF
TGTGCCAGTAGTATTTACAGCCCTGGGAGCAATCAGCCCCAGCATTTT
>TRBV7-2|TRBD1|.|TRBJ2-7
CASRHTGTGDYEQYF
TGTGCCAGCAGGCACACCGGGACAGGGGACTACGAGCAGTACTTC
>TRBV9|.|.|TRBJ2-1
CASSPLDNEQFF
TGTGCCAGCAGCCCCCTCGACAATGAGCAGTTCTTC
>TRBV6-2/TRBV6-3|.|.|TRBJ1-2
CASSLPGNYGYTF
TGTGCCAGCAGTCTGCCAGGGAACTATGGCTACACCTTC
>TRBV5-1|.|.|TRBJ1-1
CASSLAGRGVMNTEAFF
TGCGCCAGCAGCTTGGCGGGGCGGGGGGTCATGAACACTGAAGCTTTCTTT
>TRBV30|TRBD1|.|TRBJ1-5
CAWSRQGGQPQHF
TGTGCCTGGAGTAGACAGGGCGGTCAGCCCCAGCATTTT
>TRBV27|TRBD1|.|TRBJ2-7
CASSFNGQGTLYEQYF
TGTGCCAGCAGCTTTAATGGACAGGGGACCCTTTACGAGCAGTACTTC
>TRBV20-1|.|once|TRBJ2-5
CSASGRSRETQYF
TGCAGTGCTAGTGGCCGATCCCGGGAGACCCAGTACTTC
>TRBV24-1|.|few|TRBJ1-4
CATSDLPQGLEKLFF
TGTGCCACCAGTGATTTGCCCCAGGGTTTGGAAAAACTGTTTTTT
>TRBV6-2/TRBV6-3|TRBD2|.|TRBJ2-2
CASSYSYRRTSSLNAGELFF
TGTGCCAGCAGTTACTCATATAGGCGGACTAGCAGTTTGAACGCCGGGGAGCTGTTTTTT
>TRBV7-2|.|.|TRBJ2-5
CASSFGPETQYF
TGTGCCAGCAGCTTCGGCCCAGAGACCCAGTACTTC
>TRBV6-1|TRBD1|.|TRBJ1-2
CASSERSGTGGYTF
TGTGCCAGCAGTGAGAGGTCCGGGACAGGGGGTTACACCTTC
>TRBV18|TRBD2|.|TRBJ2-5
CASSPPNPAGGETQYF
TGTGCCAGCTCACCACCGAATCCAGCGGGAGGGGAGACCCAGTACTTC
>TRBV4-3|.|.|TRBJ1-1
CASSHLGGTEAFF
TGCGCCAGCAGCCACTTAGGGGGAACTGAAGCTTTCTTT
>TRBV7-9|.|.|TRBJ1-1
CASSPTVVPEAFF
TGTGCCAGCAGTCCGACAGTGGTTCCTGAAGCTTTCTTT
>TRBV19|TRBD1|.|TRBJ2-3
CAIEAFGFMWDRGPASTDTQYF
TGTGCCATAGAAGCATTTGGTTTTATGTGGGACAGAGGGCCTGCTAGCACAGATACGCAGTATTTT
>TRBV24-1|TRBD1|.|TRBJ1-4
CATSETGRNEKLFF
TGTGCCACCAGTGAGACAGGGAGAAATGAAAAACTGTTTTTT
>TRBV10-3|.|.|TRBJ1-1
CAISQTGDTEAFF
TGTGCCATCAGTCAGACAGGAGACACTGAAGCTTTCTTT
>TRBV6-2/TRBV6-3|TRBD2|.|TRBJ2-2
CASSPISAGGPGTGELFF
TGTGCCAGCAGCCCTATCTCAGCGGGAGGGCCGGGCACCGGGGAGCTGTTTTTT
>TRBV14|TRBD2|.|TRBJ2-5
CASSPGLAETQYF
TGTGCCAGCAGCCCTGGACTAGCGGAGACCCAGTACTTC
>TRBV11-2|.|.|TRBJ2-5
CASSYHGGVLKTQYF
TGTGCCAGCAGCTACCACGGAGGAGTTCTAAAGACCCAGTACTTC
>TRBV18|TRBD2|.|TRBJ2-1
CASSPQSSGTGQGEQFF
TGTGCCAGCTCACCACAGTCTAGCGGGACCGGGCAAGGTGAGCAGTTCTTC
>TRBV19|.|.|TRBJ1-5
CASWEQGGGNQPQHF
TGTGCCAGTTGGGAACAGGGAGGAGGCAATCAGCCCCAGCATTTT
>TRBV6-2/TRBV6-3|.|.|TRBJ2-2
CASSYSSGADTGELFF
TGTGCCAGCAGTTACTCCTCAGGGGCCGACACCGGGGAGCTGTTTTTT
>TRBV3-1/TRBV3-2|.|once|TRBJ1-3
CASSQEVRRGNSIYF
TGTGCCAGCAGCCAAGAGGTCAGAAGGGGGAATTCCATATATTTT
>TRBV5-1|.|.|TRBJ1-3
CASSLERGSGNTIYF
TGCGCCAGCAGCTTGGAACGGGGATCTGGAAACACCATATATTTT
>TRBV11-1|TRBD2|.|TRBJ2-3
CASSQTLAGGTDTQYF
TGTGCCAGCAGCCAGACACTAGCGGGGGGCACAGATACGCAGTATTTT
>TRBV20-1|.|.|TRBJ1-2
CSAGGRDGYTF
TGCAGTGCCGGGGGCAGGGATGGCTACACCTTC
>TRBV7-2|TRBD2|.|TRBJ2-7
CASSLGLAGGSYEQYF
TGTGCCAGCAGCTTGGGACTAGCGGGGGGGTCCTACGAGCAGTACTTC
>TRBV19|.|.|TRBJ1-5
CASSITDTGWNQPQHF
TGTGCCAGTAGTATTACAGACACAGGGTGGAATCAGCCCCAGCATTTT
>TRBV4-3|TRBD2|.|TRBJ2-3
CASRLTEVRLAGVTDTQYF
TGCGCCAGCAGACTTACGGAGGTACGGCTAGCGGGAGTAACAGATACGCAGTATTTT
>TRBV30|TRBD1|.|TRBJ1-5
CAWSDRAGQPQHF
TGTGCCTGGAGCGACAGGGCTGGGCAGCCCCAGCATTTT
>TRBV3-1/TRBV3-2|.|.|TRBJ2-7
CASSQDPPAHSGPINEQYF
TGTGCCAGCAGCCAAGATCCACCGGCCCACTCCGGGCCCATCAACGAGCAGTACTTC
>TRBV7-2|.|.|TRBJ2-2
CASSLEGGRNTGELFF
TGTGCCAGCAGCTTAGAAGGCGGCCGGAACACCGGGGAGCTGTTTTTT
>TRBV7-9|TRBD1|few|TRBJ1-6
CASSLRQGGGNSPLHF
TGTGCCAGCAGCTTGCGACAGGGTGGGGGGAATTCACCCCTCCACTTT
>TRBV21-1|.|.|TRBJ1-1
CASEGWAGRTEAFF
TGTGCCAGCGAGGGCTGGGCAGGCCGGACTGAAGCTTTCTTT
>TRBV6-5|.|.|TRBJ2-7
CASSPPGAYSYEQYF
TGTGCCAGCAGTCCTCCGGGGGCTTACTCCTACGAGCAGTACTTC
>TRBV7-9|.|.|TRBJ1-1
CASSSSAGARILF
TGTGCCAGCAGCTCAAGCGCAGGGGCCAGGATTCTCTTT